These T cell receptor beta chains were read from a single sample in a study of shared clonotypes between healthy human individuals. The assay was immunoSEQ multiplex PCR, and TCRdb's table has in-frame clones only and misses some. This table holds roughly 770,000 clones, around 96% found once. The sequenced sample was naive CD8+ T cells sorted from blood. These receptors were collected from a man aged 25 to 40 in good health. The CDR3 runs from the conserved cysteine through the conserved F or W. Each record gives: clone size, D gene, J gene, V gene, CDR3 DNA, CDR3 protein. A D gene is named only where the DNA matches it firmly. For some rows the clone size is stated as once, few or many, or as a class when expanded; others skip it.

>NA|NA|TRBJ2-1|TRBV27
TGTGCCAGCAGCGTGCAGAACAACAATGAGCAGTTCTTC
CASSVQNNNEQFF
>NA|NA|TRBJ1-5|TRBV4-1
TGCGCCAGCAGCCAAGATGGCGGGCAGGGGACACAGCCCCAGCATTTT
CASSQDGGQGTQPQHF
>NA|TRBD2|TRBJ2-2|TRBV4-1
TGCGCCAGCAGCCGAGGACTAGCGCTAACCGGGGAGCTGTTTTTT
CASSRGLALTGELFF
>NA|TRBD2|TRBJ2-1|TRBV10-2
TGCGCCAGCAGTGATCCAGCGGGAGAGGGAGATGAGCAGTTCTTC
CASSDPAGEGDEQFF
>NA|NA|TRBJ2-7|TRBV6-5
TGTGCCAGCAGTTACCGGGGGATCGAAAACGAGCAGTACTTC
CASSYRGIENEQYF
>NA|TRBD1|TRBJ2-5|TRBV11-2
TGTGCCAGCAGCGAACAGGGGTCGGACCAGTACTTC
CASSEQGSDQYF
>NA|NA|TRBJ2-5|TRBV29-1
TGCAGCGTTGAAGAGGGGTTGGGGACCCAGTACTTC
CSVEEGLGTQYF
>once|NA|TRBJ1-1|TRBV10-3
TGTGCCATCAGTGAGTCAGGGGACCAACAGAACACTGAAGCTTTCTTT
CAISESGDQQNTEAFF
>NA|NA|TRBJ2-7|TRBV7-8
TGTGCCAGCAGCTCCCCGCAGGGCCTCTACGAGCAGTACTTC
CASSSPQGLYEQYF
>NA|TRBD1|TRBJ2-7|TRBV27
TGTGCCAGCAGTTCAGGGGCCCCGGGACAGGGGTACGAGCAGTACTTC
CASSSGAPGQGYEQYF
>NA|NA|TRBJ2-7|TRBV19
TGTGCCAGTAGCTTTTCGGCTTTTAGGGCTGGCGAGCAGTACTTC
CASSFSAFRAGEQYF
>NA|NA|TRBJ2-7|TRBV7-9
TGTGCCAGCAGCCCTCGGGGAAGCTCCTACGAGCAGTACTTC
CASSPRGSSYEQYF
>once|TRBD2|TRBJ2-4|TRBV19
TGTGCCAGTAGTTGGGCTAGCGGGTTTCCCAAAAACATTCAGTACTTC
CASSWASGFPKNIQYF
>NA|TRBD1|TRBJ1-5|TRBV19
TGTGCCAGTAGGACAGGGGAGAGCAATCAGCCCCAGCATTTT
CASRTGESNQPQHF
>NA|NA|TRBJ2-1|TRBV11-1
TGTGCCAGCAGCGTGGCGGCGGGATTGAATAATGAGCAGTTCTTC
CASSVAAGLNNEQFF
>NA|NA|TRBJ2-7|TRBV27
TGTGCCAGCAGTTTAACCAGGCGGGCCTACGAGCAGTACTTC
CASSLTRRAYEQYF
>NA|TRBD2|TRBJ2-3|TRBV9
TGTGCCAGCAGCCTAGGGACTAGCGGTGTCCCAGATACGCAGTATTTT
CASSLGTSGVPDTQYF
>NA|NA|TRBJ2-7|TRBV28
TGTGCCAGCAGCCCAGGGGGATCAGGGGGGTGGTGGTACGAGCAGTACTTC
CASSPGGSGGWWYEQYF
>NA|TRBD1|TRBJ2-5|TRBV28
TGTGCCAGCAGTCCCTACCTCGGACAGGACTTACAAGAGACCCAGTACTTC
CASSPYLGQDLQETQYF
>NA|NA|TRBJ2-7|TRBV2
TGTGCCAGCAGAATCCCAGGGAATGAGTACGAGCAGTACTTC
CASRIPGNEYEQYF
>NA|TRBD1|TRBJ2-7|TRBV7-9
TGTGCCAGCAGCACCCCGGGACAGGGACTGCTCGAGCAGTACTTC
CASSTPGQGLLEQYF
>NA|TRBD1|TRBJ1-1|TRBV5-4
TGTGCCAGCAGCTCCGACAGGGGACGCGCTTTCTTT
CASSSDRGRAFF
>NA|NA|TRBJ2-1|TRBV20-1
TGCAGTGCTAGATCGTACAATGAGCAGTTCTTC
CSARSYNEQFF
>NA|TRBD2|TRBJ2-7|TRBV15
TGTGCCACCAGCAGAGAAGGGGAGCTGAGCGGGGTCTACGAGCAGTACTTC
CATSREGELSGVYEQYF
>NA|NA|TRBJ2-6|TRBV1
TGCACCAGCAGCCAAGAGATGGGGCCGGGACAGGGGGGCTCTGGGGCCAACGTCCTGACTTTC
CTSSQEMGPGQGGSGANVLTF
>NA|NA|TRBJ2-1|TRBV7-8
TGTGCCAGCAGCCCCGGGAATTATGAGCAGTTCTTC
CASSPGNYEQFF
>NA|TRBD2|TRBJ2-3|TRBV27
TGTGCCAGCAGTATTCTAGCGGGAGCGGTCACAGATACGCAGTATTTT
CASSILAGAVTDTQYF
>once|NA|TRBJ1-5|TRBV5-5
TGTGCCAGCAGCTTGGCTGGGCAGCCCCAGCATTTT
CASSLAGQPQHF
>NA|NA|TRBJ1-5|TRBV10-2
TGCGCCAGCAGTGTCGGGGGTTATAGCAATCAGCCCCAGCATTTT
CASSVGGYSNQPQHF